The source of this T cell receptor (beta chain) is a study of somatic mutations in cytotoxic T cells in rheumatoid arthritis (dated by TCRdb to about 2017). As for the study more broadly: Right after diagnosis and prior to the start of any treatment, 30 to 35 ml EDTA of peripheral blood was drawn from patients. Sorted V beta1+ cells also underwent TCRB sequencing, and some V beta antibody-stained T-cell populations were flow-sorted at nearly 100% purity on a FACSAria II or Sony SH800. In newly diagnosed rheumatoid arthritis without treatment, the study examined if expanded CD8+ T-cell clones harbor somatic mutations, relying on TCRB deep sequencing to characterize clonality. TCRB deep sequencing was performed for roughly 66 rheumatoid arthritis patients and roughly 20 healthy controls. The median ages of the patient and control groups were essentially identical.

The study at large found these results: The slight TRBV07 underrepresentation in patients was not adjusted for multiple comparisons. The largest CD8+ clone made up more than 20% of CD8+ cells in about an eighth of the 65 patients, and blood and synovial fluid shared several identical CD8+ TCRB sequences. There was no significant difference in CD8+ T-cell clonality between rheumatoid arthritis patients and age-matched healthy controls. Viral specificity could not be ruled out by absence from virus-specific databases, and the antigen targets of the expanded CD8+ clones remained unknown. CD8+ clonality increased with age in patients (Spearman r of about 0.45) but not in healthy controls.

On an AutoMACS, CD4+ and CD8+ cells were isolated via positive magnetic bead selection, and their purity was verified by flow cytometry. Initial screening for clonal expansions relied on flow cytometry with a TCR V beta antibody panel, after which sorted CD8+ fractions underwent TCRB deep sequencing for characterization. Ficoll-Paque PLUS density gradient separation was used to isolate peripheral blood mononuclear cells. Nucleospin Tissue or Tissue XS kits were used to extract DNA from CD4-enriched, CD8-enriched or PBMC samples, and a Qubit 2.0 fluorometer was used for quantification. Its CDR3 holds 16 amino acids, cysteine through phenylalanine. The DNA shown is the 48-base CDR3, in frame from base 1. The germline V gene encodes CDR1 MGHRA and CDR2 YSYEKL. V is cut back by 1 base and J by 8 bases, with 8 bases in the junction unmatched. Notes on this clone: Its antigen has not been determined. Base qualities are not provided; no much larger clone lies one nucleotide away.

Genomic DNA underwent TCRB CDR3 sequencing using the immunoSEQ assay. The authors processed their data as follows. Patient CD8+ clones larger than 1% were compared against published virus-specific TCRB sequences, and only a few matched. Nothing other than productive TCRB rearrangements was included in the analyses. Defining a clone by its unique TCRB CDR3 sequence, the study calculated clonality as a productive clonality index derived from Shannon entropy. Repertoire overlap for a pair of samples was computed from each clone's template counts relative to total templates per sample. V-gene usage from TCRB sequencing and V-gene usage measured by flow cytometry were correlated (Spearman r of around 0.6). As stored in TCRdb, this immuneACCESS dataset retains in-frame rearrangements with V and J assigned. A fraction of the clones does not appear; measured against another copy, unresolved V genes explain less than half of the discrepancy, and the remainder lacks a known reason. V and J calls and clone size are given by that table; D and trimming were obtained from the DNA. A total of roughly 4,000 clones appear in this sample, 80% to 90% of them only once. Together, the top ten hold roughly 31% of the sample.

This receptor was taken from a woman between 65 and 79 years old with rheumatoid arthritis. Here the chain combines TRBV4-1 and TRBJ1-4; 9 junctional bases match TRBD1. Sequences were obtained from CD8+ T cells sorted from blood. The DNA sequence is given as TGCGCCAGCAGCCAAGTGCTACAGGGGGCTGGCGAAAAACTGTTTTTT. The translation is CASSQVLQGAGEKLFF.